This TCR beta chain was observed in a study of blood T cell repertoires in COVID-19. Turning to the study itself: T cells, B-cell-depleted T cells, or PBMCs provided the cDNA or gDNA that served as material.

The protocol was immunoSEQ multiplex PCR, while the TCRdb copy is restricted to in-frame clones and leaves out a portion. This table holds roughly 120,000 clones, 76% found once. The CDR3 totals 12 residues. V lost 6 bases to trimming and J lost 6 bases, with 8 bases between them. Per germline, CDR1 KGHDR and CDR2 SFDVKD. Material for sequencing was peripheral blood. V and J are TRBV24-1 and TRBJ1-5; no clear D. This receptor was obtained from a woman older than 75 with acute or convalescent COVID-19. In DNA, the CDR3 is TGTGCCACCAGTCTCTCGGGTCAGCCCCAGCATTTT. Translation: CATSLSGQPQHF.